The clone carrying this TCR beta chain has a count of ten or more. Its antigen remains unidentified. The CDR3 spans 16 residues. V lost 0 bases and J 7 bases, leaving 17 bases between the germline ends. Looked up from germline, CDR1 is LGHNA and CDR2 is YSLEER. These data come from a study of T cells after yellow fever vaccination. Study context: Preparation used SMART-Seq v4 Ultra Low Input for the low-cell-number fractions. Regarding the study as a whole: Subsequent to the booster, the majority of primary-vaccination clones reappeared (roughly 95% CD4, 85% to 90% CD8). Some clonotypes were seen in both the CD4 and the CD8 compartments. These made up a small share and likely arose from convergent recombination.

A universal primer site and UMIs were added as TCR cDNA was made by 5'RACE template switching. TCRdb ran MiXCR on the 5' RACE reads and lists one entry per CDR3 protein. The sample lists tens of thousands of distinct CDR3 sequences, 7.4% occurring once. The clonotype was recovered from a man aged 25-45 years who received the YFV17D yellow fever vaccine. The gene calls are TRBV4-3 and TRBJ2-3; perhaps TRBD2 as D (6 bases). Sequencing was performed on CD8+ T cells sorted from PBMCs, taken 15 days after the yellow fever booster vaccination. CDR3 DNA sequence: TGCGCCAGCAGCCAAGACCCATCGGTTGGGGGGTATACGCAGTATTTT. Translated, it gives CASSQDPSVGGYTQYF.